Below are 10 T cell receptor beta chains sequenced from a single sample in a study of immune evolution from preneoplasia to lung adenocarcinoma. This table comes from immunoSEQ multiplex PCR, and its TCRdb copy is limited to in-frame clones, with some not included. Among 20,000 to 25,000 clones, over 70% were seen once, and the ten largest hold 5.6%. Sequencing used FFPE invasive lung adenocarcinoma tissue. Source of these receptors: a person in their 60s with lung adenocarcinoma.

CDR3 bases: TGTGCCACCAGTCCGGGACGGGAGACCTACAATGAGCAGTTCTTC. Translated, it gives CATSPGRETYNEQFF. The V gene is TRBV15, the J gene TRBJ2-1; maybe TRBD2 (6 bases). The CDR3 covers 15 residues. Germline-derived CDR1 and CDR2 are LNHNV and YYDKDF (reference sequence). With 6 bases removed from V and 2 bases from J, the gap between germline ends came to 14 bases.

This clone was recorded once. CDR3 DNA sequence: TGTGCCAGCAGCCGACGACCGGGACTAGCGGGACCCACAGATACGCAGTATTTT. Translating gives CASSRRPGLAGPTDTQYF. The chain employs TRBV9 and TRBJ2-3, with 13 positions matching TRBD2. CDR3 length: 18 amino acids. CDR1 SGDLS and CDR2 YYNGEE come from the germline V gene. V lost 4 bases, J lost 2 bases, and 10 bases stayed unmatched. The full variable domain, completed using reference TRBV9 and TRBJ2-3, is DSGVTQTPKHLITATGQRVTLRCSPRSGDLSVYWYQQSLDQGLQFLIQYYNGEERAKGNILERFSAQQFPDLHSELNLSSLELGDSALYFCASSRRPGLAGPTDTQYFGPGTRLTVL.

The CDR3 reads CASSGTGGDNEKLFF. CDR3 nucleotide sequence: TGTGCCAGCAGTGGTACAGGGGGCGATAATGAAAAACTGTTTTTT. The chain employs TRBV2 and TRBJ1-4, with 9 positions matching TRBD1. The V and J ends lost 4 bases and 4 bases, in that order; junction bases with no gene match: 4. The CDR3 spans 15 residues. CDR1 is SNHLY and CDR2 is FYNNEI in the germline V gene.

The chain couples TRBV6-6 to TRBJ2-7, with TRBD2 identical over 11 bases. In germline, CDR1 is MNHNY, CDR2 SVGAGI (reference sequence). The CDR3 is 16 residues long. With V trimmed by 2 bases and J by 3 bases, 6 bases remained unmatched. The CDR3 is CASSYGRTSGSYEQYF. Written as DNA, the CDR3 is TGTGCCAGCAGTTACGGGAGAACTAGCGGGAGCTACGAGCAGTACTTC.

A few counts support this clone. The chain uses TRBV27 and TRBJ1-3, with D hard to call. CDR1 is MNHEY and CDR2 is SMNVEV in the germline V gene (reference sequence). The CDR3 is 15 amino acids. Between the trimmed V and J ends, which lost 3 bases and 4 bases, there was a span of 13 bases. The CDR3 DNA reads TGTGCCAGCAGTTTGAGTCCACCGGGGGGAAACACCATATATTTT. Translation: CASSLSPPGGNTIYF.

The chain employs TRBV5-6 and TRBJ1-1; perhaps TRBD1 as D (6 bases). This CDR3 has 14 amino acids. The germline CDR1 and CDR2 sequences are SGHDT and YYEEEE. V was cut by 0 bases and J by 11 bases, with 17 bases left in between. CDR3 sequence reads: CASSLGDTPGDAFF. In nucleotides, the CDR3 is TGTGCCAGCAGCTTGGGGGACACTCCAGGTGACGCTTTCTTT. The variable domain in full, with the rest retrieved from reference TRBV5-6 and TRBJ1-1, is DAGVTQSPTHLIKTRGQQVTLRCSPKSGHDTVSWYQQALGQGPQFIFQYYEEEERQRGNFPDRFSGHQFPNYSSELNVNALLLGDSALYLCASSLGDTPGDAFFGQGTRLTVV.

The rearrangement links TRBV4-1 to TRBJ2-3; 7 nucleotides match TRBD2. This CDR3 region has 16 residues. Trimming removed 4 bases from V and 5 bases from J; junction bases left unmatched: 12. The germline V gene encodes CDR1 MGHRA and CDR2 YSYEKL. CDR3 sequence (DNA): TGCGCCAGCAGCCCAACCTGGGGCGGGAGAGGAGATACGCAGTATTTT. Its protein product is CASSPTWGGRGDTQYF.

This rearrangement joins TRBV11-3 to TRBJ1-4; D possibly corresponds to TRBD1 (5 bases). The germline V gene has CDR1 SGHNT and CDR2 YENEEA. The V and J ends lost 5 bases and 5 bases respectively, with 15 bases between them. There are 15 residues in the CDR3. CDR3 coding DNA: TGTGCCAGCAGCCCCGGGGGACGGCAAAATGAAAAACTGTTTTTT. Translating it yields CASSPGGRQNEKLFF.

J is TRBJ2-2 and V is TRBV18; D is unresolved. The CDR3 is 16 amino acids. Germline assignment: CDR1 KGHSH and CDR2 LQKENI. V lost 3 bases and J 1 base, leaving 12 bases between the germline ends. DNA for the CDR3: TGTGCCAGCTCACCTAGGGCGTGGGTGAACACCGGGGAGCTGTTTTTT. It specifies CASSPRAWVNTGELFF.

This chain links TRBV7-2 with TRBJ2-3; D might be TRBD2 (7 bases). Germline CDR1 is SGHTA and CDR2 is FQGNSA. V was trimmed by 5 bases and J by 6 bases, leaving 15 bases between them. There are 14 residues in the CDR3. CDR3 residues: CASSLYREGDTQYF. The DNA of the CDR3 is TGTGCCAGCAGCCTATACAGGGAGGGGGATACGCAGTATTTT.